Below are 25 T cell receptor beta chains sequenced from a single sample in a study of molecular identifiers for immune sequencing clone quantification. Each CDR3 protein is one row after TCRdb ran MiXCR on the PCR reads. The sample includes roughly 320,000 distinct CDR3 sequences, about a quarter of them seen just once. Sequenced input: naive CD8+ T cells from blood, with Jurkat cell RNA spiked in. Subset denoted: FACS-sorted CD8+CD4-CCR7+CD45RA+ naive T cells. These receptors all stem from a human donor in good health. Some libraries in this study had Jurkat cell RNA spiked in.

J is TRBJ1-1 and V is TRBV6-2 or TRBV6-3, with D tentatively TRBD1 (6 bases). Trimming took off 5 bases at V and 11 bases at J, with 18 bases between the two ends. The germline V gene has CDR1 MNHEY and CDR2 SVGEGT. The CDR3 is 13 amino acids. Written as DNA, the CDR3 is TGTGCCAGCAGTGAGTACGGTCCAAGGGGGGCTTTCTTT. Protein: CASSEYGPRGAFF.

The table lists this clonotype with a few counts. The V gene is TRBV4-3, the J gene TRBJ1-1; D gene ambiguous. Germline CDR1 LGHNA, CDR2 YSLEER. The CDR3 runs 15 residues. V lost 4 bases to trimming and J lost 0 bases, with 12 bases between them. CDR3 bases: TGCGCCAGCAGCCTAAAACAGAGAATGAACACTGAAGCTTTCTTT. Translated, it gives CASSLKQRMNTEAFF.

As to this clonotype: This may come from a read error, since a much larger clone is one base off. This rearrangement joins TRBV7-2 to TRBJ2-5; D is ambiguous. V was shortened by 1 base and J by 1 base, with 19 bases between the two germline ends. The CDR3 is 18 residues long. Per germline, CDR1 SGHTA and CDR2 FQGNSA. DNA for the CDR3: TGTGCCAGCAGCTTAGGGGCCGCGGCCGCAATCACCCAAGAGACCCAGTACTTC. Residues: CASSLGAAAAITQETQYF.

This clonotype was counted ten times or more. This rearrangement joins TRBV6-2 or TRBV6-3 to TRBJ1-5; unclear D gene. The CDR3 loop spans 16 amino acids. Germline V gene data show CDR1 as MNHEY and CDR2 as SVGEGT. With 6 bases removed from V and 1 base from J, the gap between germline ends came to 16 bases. The CDR3 nucleotides are TGTGCCAGCAGCCATAGACGATCATCGAGCAATCAGCCCCAGCATTTT. It translates to CASSHRRSSSNQPQHF.

In its sample, this clonotype was seen a few times. The V call is TRBV3-1, the J call TRBJ2-2, with D uncertain. With 0 bases removed from V and 3 bases from J, the gap between germline ends came to 5 bases. CDR3 length: 14 amino acids. The germline V gene has CDR1 LGHDT and CDR2 YNNKEL (reference sequence). In nucleotides, the CDR3 is TGTGCCAGCAGCCAAGACGTTGACACCGGGGAGCTGTTTTTT. It is translated as CASSQDVDTGELFF.

The chain links TRBV10-3 to TRBJ2-7; 8 bases fit TRBD1. The junction had 7 bases not matched to a gene; V was cut back by 3 bases and J by 3 bases. The CDR3 covers 15 residues. Looked up from germline, CDR1 is ENHRY and CDR2 is SYGVKD. The CDR3 loop reads CAISDLLGQGYEQYF. Here the CDR3 DNA reads TGTGCCATCAGTGACTTACTAGGACAGGGCTACGAGCAGTACTTC.

With regard to this clonotype: A much larger clone differs from this one at a single base, so this may be a read error. The chain combines TRBV7-8 with TRBJ2-1; TRBD2 matches 9 bases. The CDR3 totals 16 residues. Unmatched junction bases numbered 10, after V lost 5 bases and J lost 5 bases. CDR1 SGHVS and CDR2 FQNEAQ come from the germline V gene. For the CDR3, the DNA is TGTGCCAGCAGCCCACTTAGCGGGGGCAGGGACAATGAGCAGTTCTTC. It encodes CASSPLSGGRDNEQFF.

Turning to this clonotype: This could be a read error, since a much larger clone is one nucleotide away. V usage is TRBV27 and J usage is TRBJ2-7; D possibly uses TRBD1 or TRBD2 (5 bases each). Germline values: CDR1 MNHEY, CDR2 SMNVEV (reference sequence). CDR3 size: 13 residues. CDR3 residues: CVSGLTVSYEQYF. CDR3 DNA sequence: TGTGTCAGCGGCCTGACAGTATCCTACGAGCAGTACTTC.

The chain joins TRBV19 to TRBJ1-1; D is unresolved. V was cut by 3 bases and J by 4 bases, with 12 bases left in between. The CDR3 spans 14 residues. Germline CDR1 reads LNHDA; CDR2 reads SQIVND (reference sequence). The CDR3 loop is CASSIVGMITEAFF. Written as DNA, the CDR3 is TGTGCCAGTAGTATCGTGGGGATGATCACTGAAGCTTTCTTT.

This clonotype has ten or more counts. This chain links TRBV29-1 with TRBJ2-7, with D possibly matching TRBD1 (5 bases). Trimming removed 3 bases from V and 2 bases from J, with 11 bases in between. The CDR3 has 13 amino acids. Germline CDR1 reads SQVTM; CDR2 reads ANQGSEA. CDR3 amino acids: CSVEGPGAYEQYF. The CDR3 DNA sequence: TGCAGCGTTGAGGGGCCCGGAGCCTACGAGCAGTACTTC.

The chain couples TRBV2 to TRBJ2-7; 8 nucleotides align to TRBD1. Trimming took 7 bases from V and 6 from J; bases not matched to a gene: 8. In germline, CDR1 is SNHLY, CDR2 FYNNEI. This CDR3 is built from 13 residues. The CDR3, as DNA: TGTGCCAGCACGTTTCAGGGGGCACCCGAGCAGTACTTC. Encoded protein: CASTFQGAPEQYF.

As regards this clonotype: A read error may produce the germline difference seen at one junction end. J is TRBJ2-7 and V is TRBV27; 7 positions agree with TRBD2. This CDR3 spans 14 amino acids. Per the germline V gene, CDR1 is MNHEY and CDR2 is SMNVEV (reference sequence). As DNA, the CDR3 is TGTGCCAGCATTTTAGGAGCGGGGACCTACGAGCAGTACTTC. Its translation is CASILGAGTYEQYF.

This clonotype came up a few times. The chain uses TRBV14 and TRBJ2-7; the match to TRBD1 covers 7 bases. Germline CDR1 is SGHDN and CDR2 is FVKESK. This CDR3 is built from 17 residues. V lost 0 bases, J lost 9 bases, and 17 bases stayed unmatched. The CDR3 nucleotides are TGTGCCAGCAGCCAAGATTCAGTGGACAGGTGCAATCCGGGGCAGTACTTC. Protein: CASSQDSVDRCNPGQYF. The variable domain in full, with the rest retrieved from reference TRBV14 and TRBJ2-7, is EAGVTQFPSHSVIEKGQTVTLRCDPISGHDNLYWYRRVMGKEIKFLLHFVKESKQDESGMPNNRFLAERTGGTYSTLKVQPAELEDSGVYFCASSQDSVDRCNPGQYFGPGTRLTVT.

This clonotype was detected once. This chain links TRBV19 with TRBJ1-2; maybe TRBD1 (5 bases). The CDR3 length is 15 residues. V was pared by 3 bases and J by 2 bases, with 13 bases between. Germline V gives CDR1 LNHDA, CDR2 SQIVND (reference sequence). The CDR3 region is CASSISGDPNYGYTF. CDR3 nucleotides: TGTGCCAGTAGTATTTCGGGGGACCCGAACTATGGCTACACCTTC.

The table lists this clonotype with many counts. The chain employs TRBV7-9 and TRBJ2-1; 13 positions agree with TRBD2. The CDR3 contains 16 residues. V shed 5 bases and J 4 bases; nucleotides not matched to a gene: 5. Germline lookup yields CDR1 SEHNR and CDR2 FQNEAQ (reference sequence). The CDR3 sequence: CASSPWTSGSYNEQFF. DNA for the CDR3: TGTGCCAGCAGCCCGTGGACTAGCGGGAGTTACAATGAGCAGTTCTTC. Together with reference TRBV7-9 and TRBJ2-1, the CDR3 gives the full variable domain: DTGVSQNPRHKITKRGQNVTFRCDPISEHNRLYWYRQTLGQGPEFLTYFQNEAQLEKSRLLSDRFSAERPKGSFSTLEIQRTEQGDSAMYLCASSPWTSGSYNEQFFGPGTRLTVL.

About this clonotype: This may arise from a read error, as a much more abundant clone is one base away. The chain has TRBV2 and TRBJ2-3, with D perhaps matching TRBD1 (6 bases). The CDR3 consists of 11 residues. Germline-derived CDR1 and CDR2 are SNHLY and FYNNEI. The CDR3 DNA sequence: TGTGCCGGCAGGGACACCGGTACGCAGTATTTT. This encodes CAGRDTGTQYF.

This clonotype appeared many times. The gene calls are TRBV12-3 or TRBV12-4 and TRBJ1-1, with 9 bases matching TRBD1. Losses at the gene ends were 6 bases for V and 1 base for J; bases not matched to a gene: 9. This CDR3 is built from 16 residues. This CDR3 reads CASSPGQGNRNTEAFF. The DNA of the CDR3 is TGTGCCAGCAGCCCCGGACAGGGGAACCGGAACACTGAAGCTTTCTTT.

This rearrangement joins TRBV18 to TRBJ1-2; D is unclear. The ends were cut back, 3 bases at V and 0 bases at J, with 11 bases in the middle. Per germline, CDR1 KGHSH and CDR2 LQKENI. CDR3 length equals 15 residues. CDR3 nucleotides: TGTGCCAGCTCACCGAGAGACGGGGCTAACTATGGCTACACCTTC. It yields the protein CASSPRDGANYGYTF.

The chain has TRBV9 and TRBJ2-7; D gene unclear. Germline V gene lookup returns CDR1 SGDLS and CDR2 YYNGEE. V shed 0 bases and J shed 1 base, with 8 bases lying between them. The CDR3 is 14 residues long. The CDR3 region has the DNA TGTGCCAGCAGCGTAGTGCCGGAATCCTACGAGCAGTACTTC. The encoded protein is CASSVVPESYEQYF.

J is TRBJ1-2 and V is TRBV29-1; 9 bases match TRBD1. The CDR3 is made up of 13 amino acids. The germline gives CDR1 SQVTM, CDR2 ANQGSEA. V trimming: 7 bases; J trimming: 3 bases; junction bases outside the gene matches: 6. The CDR3 DNA is TGCAGCGCGACAGGGGGGCTAGACTATGGCTACACCTTC. Protein sequence: CSATGGLDYGYTF.

Note on this clonotype: Being one base from a much bigger clone, this may be a read error. V is TRBV4-3 and J is TRBJ2-3; 12 bases map to TRBD2. Germline assignment: CDR1 LGHNA and CDR2 YSLEER. This CDR3 is built from 15 residues. In nucleotides, the CDR3 is TGCGCCCGCAGCTCCGGGACTAGCGGGTCGGATACGCAGTATTTT. Translating it yields CARSSGTSGSDTQYF.

This clonotype occurred once. A much larger clone differs by one base, so this may be a read error. The CDR3 DNA reads as TGTGCCAGCAGCGTGGAACTAGCCGGGGAGCTGTTTTTT. Protein product: CASSVELAGELFF. V gene TRBV5-3 combines with J gene TRBJ2-2; a weak D match, TRBD2 (5 bases). TRBV5-3 is annotated as an ORF whose role is uncertain. The CDR3 length is 13 residues. The V end lost 8 bases, the J end lost 6 bases, and 14 bases lay between the germline ends.

The CDR3 loop reads CSVARSGSRGDTQYF. The DNA of the CDR3 is TGCAGTGTAGCCCGCTCGGGGAGTCGGGGGGATACGCAGTATTTT. The V call is TRBV20-1, the J call TRBJ2-3; possibly TRBD2 for D (6 bases). This CDR3 spans 15 amino acids. V lost 7 bases, J lost 6 bases, and 23 bases lay in between. CDR1 and CDR2 (germline): DFQATT, SNEGSKA (reference sequence).

About this clonotype itself: Since a much larger clone is just one base distant, this may be a read error. The chain combines TRBV4-2 with TRBJ2-7; 10 bases are shared with TRBD2. This CDR3 is 14 amino acids long. The junction had 8 bases not matched to a gene; V was cut back by 4 bases and J by 8 bases. The germline V gene encodes CDR1 LGHNA and CDR2 YNFKEQ. The CDR3: CASSPGTSEYKQYF. Here the CDR3 DNA reads TGTGCCAGCAGCCCCGGGACTAGCGAGTACAAGCAGTACTTC.

The V and J genes are TRBV6-2 or TRBV6-3 and TRBJ1-1; D may be TRBD1 (6 bases). Germline loops: CDR1 MNHEY, CDR2 SVGEGT. Trimming removed 2 bases from V and 0 bases from J, with 16 bases in between. The CDR3 has 17 amino acids. The CDR3 sequence is CASSYPRDNIMNTEAFF. CDR3 nucleotides: TGTGCCAGCAGTTACCCCCGGGACAACATAATGAACACTGAAGCTTTCTTT.